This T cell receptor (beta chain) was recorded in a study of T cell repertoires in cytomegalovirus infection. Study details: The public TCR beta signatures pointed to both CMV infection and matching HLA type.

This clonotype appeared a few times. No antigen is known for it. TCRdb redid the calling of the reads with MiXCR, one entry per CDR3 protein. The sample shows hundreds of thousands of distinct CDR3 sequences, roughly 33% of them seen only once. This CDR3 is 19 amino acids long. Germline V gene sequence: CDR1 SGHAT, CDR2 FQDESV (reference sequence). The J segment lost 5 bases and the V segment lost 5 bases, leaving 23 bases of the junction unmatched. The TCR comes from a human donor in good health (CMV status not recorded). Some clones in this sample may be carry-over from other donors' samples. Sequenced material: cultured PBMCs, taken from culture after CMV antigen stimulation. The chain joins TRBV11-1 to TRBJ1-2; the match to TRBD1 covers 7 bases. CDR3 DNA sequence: TGTGCCAGCAGCCTAAGCGGCCCCGGGACAGCGTTAAAGGAGTATGGCTACACCTTC. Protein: CASSLSGPGTALKEYGYTF.